This T cell receptor beta chain was recorded in a study of CD8 T cells in Susac syndrome. Points on this clonotype: Antigen: not known.

Roughly 0.45 to 1 ug RNA was reverse transcribed with random hexamers. The CDR3 of TCR beta was amplified by immunoSEQ multiplex PCR across 54 Vbeta and 13 Jbeta. One entry per CDR3 protein, called by TCRdb with MiXCR from the immunoSEQ multiplex PCR reads. The profile shows 100,000 to 150,000 distinct CDR3 sequences, 65% to 90% of them singletons. TCR beta was sequenced from blood CD8+ and CD4+ T cells. TEMRA cells were FACS-enriched, while CD8+ and CD4+ T cells were negatively isolated. General study points: Individuals included in the TCR sequencing and HLA analysis were acknowledged by the study to be relatively few in number.

Germline CDR1 and CDR2: MDHEN and SYDVKM. The CDR3 loop spans 16 amino acids. V lost 1 base and J lost 3; bases outside the gene matches: 7. The chain links TRBV28 to TRBJ2-3; 7 bases match TRBD2. The sample comprised CD8+ T cells from PBMCs. The sequence derives from a human donor with multiple sclerosis. The chain's CDR3 is CASSLLALAETDTQYF. The CDR3 region has the DNA TGTGCCAGCAGTTTATTAGCTCTAGCGGAGACAGATACGCAGTATTTT.